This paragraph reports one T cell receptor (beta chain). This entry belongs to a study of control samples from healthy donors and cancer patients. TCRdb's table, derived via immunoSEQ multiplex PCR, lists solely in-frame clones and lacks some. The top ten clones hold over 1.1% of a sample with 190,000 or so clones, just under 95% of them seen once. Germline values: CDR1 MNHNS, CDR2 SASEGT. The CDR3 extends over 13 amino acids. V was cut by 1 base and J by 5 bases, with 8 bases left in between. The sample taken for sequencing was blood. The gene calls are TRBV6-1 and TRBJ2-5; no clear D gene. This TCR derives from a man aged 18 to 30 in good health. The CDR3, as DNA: TGTGCCAGCAGTGAAGGTTGGCGCGAGACCCAGTACTTC. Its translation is CASSEGWRETQYF.